Shown below are 6 T cell receptor beta chains from a single sample sequenced in a study of blood T cell repertoires in COVID-19. Clones were sequenced by immunoSEQ multiplex PCR, and TCRdb holds only the in-frame ones, with some missing. The table has approximately 200,000 clones, approximately 90% seen once. The sequencing sample was made of PBMCs or T cells enriched from blood (not recorded which). These receptors were taken from a man younger than 40 who had recovered from COVID-19.

The genes are TRBV13 and TRBJ1-6, with a possible D match to TRBD1 (6 bases). Looked up from germline, CDR1 is PRHDT and CDR2 is FYEKMQ (reference sequence). The V end lost 0 bases, the J end lost 3 bases, and 12 bases lay between the germline ends. The CDR3 is 17 residues long. CDR3 nucleotide sequence: TGTGCCAGCAGCTTAGGCCTCTCGGACAGCTATAATTCACCCCTCCACTTT. It is translated as CASSLGLSDSYNSPLHF.

The chain carries TRBV15 and TRBJ2-7; 7 positions agree with TRBD1. This CDR3 contains 15 residues. Germline assignment: CDR1 LNHNV and CDR2 YYDKDF (reference sequence). With 5 bases clipped from V and 5 bases from J, the junction kept 12 bases outside the gene matches. The CDR3 nucleotides read TGTGCCACCAGCCCAAAACGTACAGGGGTCCACGAGCAGTACTTC. It yields the protein CATSPKRTGVHEQYF.

The CDR3 DNA reads as TGTGCCATCAAAGCGGGTCCGAACACCGGGGAGCTGTTTTTT. Its translation is CAIKAGPNTGELFF. This chain links TRBV10-3 with TRBJ2-2, with D possibly TRBD2 on 6 matching bases. The CDR3 runs 14 residues. The germline gives CDR1 ENHRY, CDR2 SYGVKD. Trimming removed 7 bases from V and 0 bases from J, with 9 bases in between.

The rearrangement uses TRBV6-6 and TRBJ2-5, with 9 bases lining up with TRBD1. Trimming took 2 bases from V and 2 from J; bases not matched to a gene: 3. The CDR3 runs to 15 residues. Germline values: CDR1 MNHNY, CDR2 SVGAGI (reference sequence). The CDR3 region has the DNA TGTGCCAGCAGTTACGGGGGGACAGGGCAAGAGACCCAGTACTTC. Amino acids: CASSYGGTGQETQYF.

The chain carries TRBV5-1 and TRBJ2-5; 13 nucleotides line up with TRBD2. The CDR3 contains 17 residues. Losses at the gene ends were 2 bases for V and 5 bases for J; bases not matched to a gene: 9. Germline CDR1 SGHRS, CDR2 YFSETQ. In nucleotides, the CDR3 is TGCGCCAGCAGCTTCGGATGGACTAGCGGGAGTGGGGAGACCCAGTACTTC. This translates into CASSFGWTSGSGETQYF.

This sequence joins TRBV21-1 and TRBJ2-3; TRBD2, the table's D call, was not compared with the DNA. TRBV21-1 counts as a pseudogene. The CDR3 loop spans 15 amino acids. CDR3 DNA: TGTGCCAGCAGGGGGGCTAGCGGGAGGACAGATACGCAGTATTTT. Translation gives CASRGASGRTDTQYF.